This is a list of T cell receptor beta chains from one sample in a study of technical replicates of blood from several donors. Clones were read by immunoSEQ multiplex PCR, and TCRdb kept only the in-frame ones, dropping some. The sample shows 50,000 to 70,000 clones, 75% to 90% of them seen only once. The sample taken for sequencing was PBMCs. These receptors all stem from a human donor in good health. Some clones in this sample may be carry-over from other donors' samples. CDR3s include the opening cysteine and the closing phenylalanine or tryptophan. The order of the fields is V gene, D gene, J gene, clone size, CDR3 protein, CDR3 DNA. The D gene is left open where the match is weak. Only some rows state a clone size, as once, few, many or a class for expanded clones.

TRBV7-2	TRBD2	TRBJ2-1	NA	CASSLTSGPQEQFF	TGTGCCAGCAGCTTGACTAGCGGGCCGCAGGAGCAGTTCTTC
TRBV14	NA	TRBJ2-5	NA	CASSQDRAGQETQYF	TGTGCCAGCAGCCAAGATCGAGCAGGGCAAGAGACCCAGTACTTC
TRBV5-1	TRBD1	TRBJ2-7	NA	CASSLGGQSLYEQYF	TGCGCCAGCAGCTTGGGGGGACAGTCCCTCTACGAGCAGTACTTC
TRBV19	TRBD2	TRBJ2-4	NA	CASRPAASGSGVSIQYF	TGTGCCAGTAGGCCGGCGGCTAGCGGGAGCGGCGTCAGCATTCAGTACTTC
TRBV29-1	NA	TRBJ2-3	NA	CSVEPRSTDTQYF	TGCAGCGTTGAGCCTCGGAGCACAGATACGCAGTATTTT
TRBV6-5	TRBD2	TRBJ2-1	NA	CASRLGASGVHEQFF	TGTGCCAGCCGCCTCGGGGCTAGCGGGGTCCATGAGCAGTTCTTC
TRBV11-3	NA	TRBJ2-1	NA	CASSPRPGTQFF	TGTGCCAGCAGCCCGCGACCGGGAACACAGTTCTTC
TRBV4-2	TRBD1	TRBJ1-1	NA	CASSQNRGQGTEAFF	TGTGCCAGCAGCCAGAACAGGGGTCAGGGGACTGAAGCTTTCTTT
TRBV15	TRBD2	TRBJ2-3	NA	CATSAGTSGTDTQYF	TGTGCCACCAGCGCCGGGACTAGCGGAACAGATACGCAGTATTTT
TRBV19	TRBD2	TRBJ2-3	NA	CASSRLAGTDTQYF	TGTGCCAGTAGTCGGCTAGCGGGTACAGATACGCAGTATTTT
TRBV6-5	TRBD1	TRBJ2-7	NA	CATRTGGSYEQYF	TGTGCCACCAGGACAGGGGGCTCCTACGAGCAGTACTTC
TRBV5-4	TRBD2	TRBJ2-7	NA	CASSRFLAGASYEQYF	TGTGCCAGCAGCCGATTTTTAGCGGGGGCTTCCTACGAGCAGTACTTC
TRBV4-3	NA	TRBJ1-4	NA	CASSQITGIANEKLFF	TGCGCCAGCAGCCAGATCACCGGGATCGCGAATGAAAAACTGTTTTTT
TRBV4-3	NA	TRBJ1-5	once	CASSQDYQVGGNQPQHF	TGCGCCAGCAGCCAGGACTACCAAGTCGGTGGCAATCAGCCCCAGCATTTT
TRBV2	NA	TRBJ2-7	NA	CASSLSTGPGEQYF	TGTGCCAGCAGTCTCTCGACAGGCCCGGGGGAGCAGTACTTC
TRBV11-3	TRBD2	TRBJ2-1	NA	CASSRVAGALGEQFF	TGTGCCAGCAGCCGCGTTGCGGGAGCTCTTGGTGAGCAGTTCTTC
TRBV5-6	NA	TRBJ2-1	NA	CASSLGFTDSLNEQFF	TGTGCCAGCAGCTTGGGTTTTACGGACAGCCTCAATGAGCAGTTCTTC
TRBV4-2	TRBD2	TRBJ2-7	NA	CASSQDPGLAWNEQYF	TGTGCCAGCAGCCAAGATCCGGGACTAGCGTGGAACGAGCAGTACTTC
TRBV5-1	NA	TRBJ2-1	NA	CASSPNYPSTFSEQFF	TGCGCCAGCAGCCCAAACTACCCTTCGACGTTCTCTGAGCAGTTCTTC
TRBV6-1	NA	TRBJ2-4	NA	CATGDWENIQYF	TGTGCCACCGGGGACTGGGAAAACATTCAGTACTTC
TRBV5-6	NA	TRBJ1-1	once	CASSSLGTGPTEAFF	TGTGCCAGCAGCTCCCTAGGAACAGGGCCCACTGAAGCTTTCTTT
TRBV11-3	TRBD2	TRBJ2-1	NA	CASSSTSGTPYNEQFF	TGTGCCAGCAGCTCTACTAGCGGAACCCCCTACAATGAGCAGTTCTTC
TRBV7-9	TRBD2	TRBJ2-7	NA	CASSLGTTGLGRYSYEQYF	TGTGCCAGCAGCTTAGGGACAACGGGACTAGGCCGGTACTCCTACGAGCAGTACTTC
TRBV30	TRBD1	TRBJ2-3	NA	CAWSVLDRGADTQYF	TGTGCCTGGAGTGTTTTGGACAGGGGAGCAGATACGCAGTATTTT
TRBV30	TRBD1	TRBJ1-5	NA	CACTPGTGKDQPQHF	TGTGCCTGTACCCCCGGGACAGGGAAGGATCAGCCCCAGCATTTT
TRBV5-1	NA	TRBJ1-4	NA	CASSLGGGNEKLFF	TGCGCCAGCAGCTTGGGGGGGGGTAATGAAAAACTGTTTTTT
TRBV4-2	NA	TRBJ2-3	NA	CASSFGEVGDTQYF	TGTGCCAGCAGTTTCGGGGAGGTCGGAGATACGCAGTATTTT
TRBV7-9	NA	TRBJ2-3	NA	CASSLQTNTQYF	TGTGCCAGCAGCTTACAAACAAATACGCAGTATTTT
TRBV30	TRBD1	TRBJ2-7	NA	CAWSVGQAYEQYF	TGTGCCTGGAGTGTAGGACAGGCGTACGAGCAGTACTTC
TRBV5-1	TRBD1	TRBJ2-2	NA	CASSTTGGGTGELFF	TGCGCCAGCAGCACGACAGGGGGCGGCACCGGGGAGCTGTTTTTT
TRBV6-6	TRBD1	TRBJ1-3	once	CASSTGGLTGNTIYF	TGTGCCAGCAGTACAGGGGGTTTAACTGGAAACACCATATATTTT
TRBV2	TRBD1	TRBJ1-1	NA	CASSEALRGTGKRDTEAFF	TGTGCCAGCAGTGAAGCGCTTCGCGGGACAGGGAAGAGGGACACTGAAGCTTTCTTT
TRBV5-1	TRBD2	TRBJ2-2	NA	CASSLGLAGGPDTGELFF	TGCGCCAGCAGCCTAGGACTAGCGGGAGGGCCGGACACCGGGGAGCTGTTTTTT
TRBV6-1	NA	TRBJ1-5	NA	CASSDDRRGGNQPQHF	TGTGCCAGCAGTGATGACAGGCGAGGGGGCAATCAGCCCCAGCATTTT